This TCR beta chain derives from a study of T cells after yellow fever vaccination. Findings and caveats of the study: Contaminating bulk clonotypes could be abundant in FACS-sorted repertoires.

They built TCR cDNA with 5'RACE template switching, a step that put in a universal primer site and UMIs. From the 5' RACE reads, TCRdb called clonotypes with MiXCR, one entry per CDR3 protein. The sample carries 100,000 to 150,000 distinct CDR3 sequences, approximately 9% recorded once. Regarding this clonotype: Its antigen is unidentified.

This material consisted of CD8+ T cells sorted from PBMCs, taken on the day of the yellow fever booster vaccination. The receptor comes from a man aged 18 to 30 who received the YFV17D yellow fever vaccine.

CDR3: CASSQDMGGRQETQYF. CDR3 nucleotide sequence: TGTGCCAGCAGCCAAGATATGGGGGGGCGACAAGAGACCCAGTACTTC. The chain carries TRBV4-2 and TRBJ2-5, with a weak D call TRBD2 (7 bases). Trimming removed 0 bases from V and 2 bases from J, with 13 bases in between. The CDR3 totals 16 residues. Germline V lookup: CDR1 LGHNA, CDR2 YNFKEQ.